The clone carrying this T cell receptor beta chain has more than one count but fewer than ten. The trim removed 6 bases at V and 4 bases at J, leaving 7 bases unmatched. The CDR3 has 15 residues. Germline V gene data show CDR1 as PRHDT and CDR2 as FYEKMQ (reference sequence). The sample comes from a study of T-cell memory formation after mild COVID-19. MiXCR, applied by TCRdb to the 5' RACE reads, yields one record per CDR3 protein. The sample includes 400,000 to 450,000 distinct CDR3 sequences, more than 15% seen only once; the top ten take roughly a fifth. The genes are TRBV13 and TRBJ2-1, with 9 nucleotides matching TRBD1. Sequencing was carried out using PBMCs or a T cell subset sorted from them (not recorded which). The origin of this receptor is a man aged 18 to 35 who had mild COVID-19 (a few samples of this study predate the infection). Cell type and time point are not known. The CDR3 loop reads CASSSDRGWYNEQFF. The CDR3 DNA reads TGTGCCAGCAGTTCCGACAGGGGGTGGTACAATGAGCAGTTCTTC.